This TCR beta chain derives from a study of regulatory T cells in long-lasting Graves disease. Time point meaning: persistent/refractory GD, antithyroid drugs over 5 years with positive TRAb. Generation of the TCR library employed RNA extracted from PBMCs. This CDR3 has 13 residues. Germline loops: CDR1 MGHRA, CDR2 YSYEKL. V was shortened by 1 base and J by 6 bases, with 9 bases between the two germline ends. Through Arm-PCR of CDR3 regions and iRepertoire HTBI primers, TCR beta libraries were built. Via MiXCR, TCRdb re-called the multiplex PCR reads, giving one row per CDR3 protein. The repertoire has 500,000 to 800,000 distinct CDR3 sequences, around 30% of them found once; the top ten carry around 42%.

This receptor was identified in a female donor with Graves disease. The V call is TRBV4-1, the J call TRBJ1-2; D is ambiguous. The starting material was peripheral blood mononuclear cells (PBMCs), obtained when the disease was refractory, from a patient treated with antithyroid drugs. CDR3 residues: CASSQVTRDGYTF. The CDR3 nucleotides are TGCGCCAGCAGCCAAGTGACCAGAGATGGCTACACCTTC.